This T cell receptor beta chain was observed in a study of cytomegalovirus exposure and HLA in healthy donors. Study as a whole: Prior work identified roughly 120 million unique TCR beta sequences in 150 million to 200 million T cells. General study results and limits: Owing to their indistinguishability, certain V segments, notably TRBV6-2 and TRBV6-3, were excluded.

As for this clone: The target antigen is unknown.

The PCR made use of 60 Vbeta and 13 Jbeta primers. The repertoire was sequenced with immunoSEQ multiplex PCR; TCRdb's copy has only in-frame clones and lacks some. The sample consists of around 130,000 clones, roughly 80% of them appearing once. The CDR3 loop spans 15 amino acids. Trimming cost V 4 bases and J 4 bases; bases outside gene matches: 7. Germline CDR1 is MNHEY and CDR2 is SVGAGI. Sequences were obtained from PBMCs. The clonotype was recovered from a female donor in good health and CMV-seronegative. The chain employs TRBV6-5 and TRBJ1-3, with 7 positions matching TRBD1. The CDR3 region is CASSLGQPGGNTIYF. The CDR3 DNA is TGTGCCAGCAGTTTGGGACAGCCTGGGGGAAACACCATATATTTT.